Listed here are 8 T cell receptor beta chains from one sample, sequenced in a study of cytomegalovirus exposure and HLA in healthy donors. Amplification used 60 Vbeta primers and 13 Jbeta primers. TCRdb's copy holds only in-frame clones and misses some; the assay was immunoSEQ multiplex PCR. The sample has 150,000 to 200,000 clones, roughly 78% seen once; the top ten hold 0.65%. Material: PBMCs. The receptors shown here come from a boy aged 5-17 years in good health and CMV-seronegative.

This CDR3 reads CASSLFGGTSGAYEQYF. The CDR3 nucleotides are TGTGCCAGCAGCTTATTTGGTGGGACTAGCGGTGCCTACGAGCAGTACTTC. J is TRBJ2-5 and V is TRBV7-9, with TRBD2 matching 11 bases. The J call is in doubt because the DNA end fits TRBJ2-7 better. The CDR3 has 17 amino acids. Germline CDR1 reads SEHNR; CDR2 reads FQNEAQ (reference sequence).

This chain links TRBV10-3 with TRBJ2-6, with TRBD1 matching over 8 bases. Germline V gene sequence: CDR1 ENHRY, CDR2 SYGVKD. The ends lost 1 base at V and 0 bases at J; junction bases unmatched: 11. The length of the CDR3 is 20 residues. The CDR3 loop is CAISELDRARGYSGANVLTF. In DNA form, the CDR3 reads TGTGCCATCAGTGAGTTGGACAGGGCACGGGGCTACTCTGGGGCCAACGTCCTGACTTTC.

The rearrangement links TRBV7-9 to TRBJ2-7, with 8 bases lining up with TRBD2. The V gene end was trimmed by 0 bases and the J gene end by 3 bases; junction bases not matched to a gene: 4. The CDR3 sequence is 15 residues long. Germline assignment: CDR1 SEHNR and CDR2 FQNEAQ (reference sequence). The CDR3 nucleotides read TGTGCCAGCAGCTTAGCGCCAAGCGGGAGCTACGAGCAGTACTTC. As protein: CASSLAPSGSYEQYF.

The chain links TRBV5-6 to TRBJ2-1, with TRBD1 identical over 9 bases. The V gene end was trimmed by 2 bases and the J gene end by 10 bases; junction bases not matched to a gene: 4. Per the germline V gene, CDR1 is SGHDT and CDR2 is YYEEEE. There are 13 residues in the CDR3. CDR3: CASSFGTGSEQFF. The CDR3 nucleotides read TGTGCCAGCAGCTTCGGGACAGGGTCCGAGCAGTTCTTC. The full variable domain, with the rest looked up from reference TRBV5-6 and TRBJ2-1, is DAGVTQSPTHLIKTRGQQVTLRCSPKSGHDTVSWYQQALGQGPQFIFQYYEEEERQRGNFPDRFSGHQFPNYSSELNVNALLLGDSALYLCASSFGTGSEQFFGPGTRLTVL.

The V and J genes are TRBV28 and TRBJ1-2, with 7 positions matching TRBD1. The germline CDR1 and CDR2 sequences are MDHEN and SYDVKM. The CDR3 length is 14 residues. The V segment lost 5 bases and the J segment 6 bases; nucleotides outside the gene matches: 9. This CDR3 is CASSEGYRGDGYTF. The CDR3 DNA sequence: TGTGCCAGCAGTGAAGGGTACAGGGGCGATGGCTACACCTTC.

This clone was seen a single time. This chain uses TRBV6-1 with TRBJ1-1, with 7 bases matching TRBD1. The V gene end was trimmed by 7 bases and the J gene end by 5 bases; junction bases not matched to a gene: 7. Germline V lookup: CDR1 MNHNS, CDR2 SASEGT. The CDR3 spans 13 residues. The CDR3 sequence: CASKEGALTEAFF. The CDR3 DNA reads as TGTGCCAGCAAGGAGGGGGCGCTTACTGAAGCTTTCTTT.

V is TRBV5-8 and J is TRBJ1-5, with a possible D match to TRBD1 (5 bases). This CDR3 has 14 amino acids. V shed 4 bases and J shed 3 bases, with 11 bases lying between them. Per the germline V gene, CDR1 is SGHTS and CDR2 is YDEGEE. As DNA, the CDR3 is TGTGCCAGCAGCATTGGACAATTCAATCAGCCCCAGCATTTT. This codes for CASSIGQFNQPQHF.

The chain combines TRBV13 with TRBJ1-6; D is perhaps TRBD1 (5 bases). V was clipped by 3 bases and J by 7 bases, with 16 bases between them. Germline CDR1 and CDR2: PRHDT and FYEKMQ (reference sequence). The CDR3 loop spans 16 amino acids. CDR3 residues: CASSFGRRQGNSPLHF. Written as DNA, the CDR3 is TGTGCCAGCAGCTTCGGAAGGCGGCAGGGAAATTCACCCCTCCACTTT.